The rows below give T cell receptor beta chains drawn from one sample of a study of control samples from healthy donors and cancer patients. Clones were sequenced by immunoSEQ multiplex PCR, and TCRdb holds only the in-frame ones, with some missing. There are around 96,000 clones in the sample; more than 85% occur only once, and around 8.2% lies in the top ten. The sequencing sample was made of blood. These receptor sequences come from a man between 18 and 35 years old in good health. The CDR3 runs from the conserved cysteine through the conserved F or W. The D gene is left open where the match is weak. For some rows the clone size is stated as once, few or many, or as a class when expanded; others skip it.

J gene | clone size | V gene | D gene | CDR3 DNA | CDR3 protein
TRBJ1-1 | - | TRBV20-1 | - | TGCAGTGCTGGTGACCCAGGTGACAACACTGAAGCTTTCTTT | CSAGDPGDNTEAFF
TRBJ1-4 | - | TRBV30 | - | TGTGCCCGGAGTGACGGGTGGGGTGAAAAACTGTTTTTT | CARSDGWGEKLFF
TRBJ1-1 | - | TRBV27 | - | TGTGCCAGCAGCCTCGATAGGGACACATTGAACACTGAAGCTTTCTTT | CASSLDRDTLNTEAFF
TRBJ2-6 | - | TRBV5-4 | - | TGTGCCAGCAGCCACATCTCTGGGGCCAACGTCCTGACTTTC | CASSHISGANVLTF
TRBJ1-5 | - | TRBV4-1 | - | TGCGCCAGCAGCCAGGGGACACTCAGCAATCAGCCCCAGCATTTT | CASSQGTLSNQPQHF
TRBJ2-7 | - | TRBV27 | TRBD2 | TGTGCCAGCAGTTTATCCGGGACTAGCGGTTCCTACGAGCAGTACTTC | CASSLSGTSGSYEQYF
TRBJ1-2 | - | TRBV6-5 | TRBD1 | TGTGCCAGCAGTTCCCGGACAGGGACCTTATTCTATGGCTACACCTTC | CASSSRTGTLFYGYTF
TRBJ1-1 | - | TRBV7-9 | - | TGTGCCAGCATCCGCCCGGCGGGGATGAACACTGAAGCTTTCTTT | CASIRPAGMNTEAFF
TRBJ2-7 | - | TRBV13 | - | TGTGCCAGCAGCTTACGGAGTCAGGACGACGAGCAGTACTTC | CASSLRSQDDEQYF
TRBJ1-1 | - | TRBV27 | - | TGTGCCAGCAGTTTACCAGGTGAGAACACTGAAGCTTTCTTT | CASSLPGENTEAFF
TRBJ1-4 | - | TRBV2 | - | TGTGCCAGCAGTGAATCGGTCGCGAGGGGGACTAATGAAAAACTGTTTTTT | CASSESVARGTNEKLFF
TRBJ1-2 | - | TRBV5-1 | - | TGCGCCAGCAGCCGCGCGTCGGCCGAAAGCTACACCTTC | CASSRASAESYTF
TRBJ2-7 | - | TRBV4-2 | - | TGTGCCAGCAGCCAAGATACGGGGCTTCCCTACGAGCAGTACTTC | CASSQDTGLPYEQYF
TRBJ2-5 | - | TRBV2 | - | TGTGCCAGCAGTGTAAGCAGGGCAAACCAAGAGACCCAGTACTTC | CASSVSRANQETQYF
TRBJ2-4 | - | TRBV4-1 | TRBD1 | TGCGCCAGCAGCCTAGGACAGGGGGAGGCCAAAAACATTCAGTACTTC | CASSLGQGEAKNIQYF
TRBJ1-4 | - | TRBV5-6 | - | TGTGCCAGCAGCTTCCAACAGCTTAATGAAAAACTGTTTTTT | CASSFQQLNEKLFF
TRBJ1-1 | - | TRBV12-5 | - | TGTGCTAGTGGTTTTGGGGACGTTATGAACACTGAAGCTTTCTTT | CASGFGDVMNTEAFF
TRBJ1-5 | few | TRBV30 | TRBD1 | TGTGCCTGGAGTGTGAGGGACAGGGGGGATGGGCCCCAGCATTTT | CAWSVRDRGDGPQHF
TRBJ2-2 | - | TRBV4-1 | - | TGCGCCAGCAGCCTCAAAAGGGCGGGCGGGGAGCTGTTTTTT | CASSLKRAGGELFF
TRBJ1-5 | - | TRBV13 | - | TGTGCCAGCAGCAGATTTAACAATCAGCCCCAGCATTTT | CASSRFNNQPQHF
TRBJ2-7 | - | TRBV6-4 | - | TGTGCCAGCAGTCCTACTTTGGGGTCTGGAGAGCAGTACTTC | CASSPTLGSGEQYF
TRBJ2-1 | - | TRBV27 | - | TGTGCCAGCAGGCCCTCCTTGAACTACAATGAGCAGTTCTTC | CASRPSLNYNEQFF
TRBJ2-5 | - | TRBV18 | - | TGTGCCAGCTCACCCGGGACGGGGGAATGGGAGACCCAGTACTTC | CASSPGTGEWETQYF
TRBJ1-5 | - | TRBV7-9 | - | TGTGCCAGCAGCCCAAAGGGTGTTTCGAGTCAGCCCCAGCATTTT | CASSPKGVSSQPQHF
TRBJ2-7 | - | TRBV6-1 | - | TGTGCCAGCAGTGAAACCCCGGCAGGGACCCCTTACGAGCAGTACTTC | CASSETPAGTPYEQYF
TRBJ2-3 | - | TRBV7-3 | - | TGTGCCAGCAGCTTAACGGTGAGAGGGGCTCACACAGATACGCAGTATTTT | CASSLTVRGAHTDTQYF
TRBJ1-5 | few | TRBV10-3 | TRBD1 | TGTGCCATCAGTTTTACAGGGGGGGGGAATCAGCCCCAGCATTTT | CAISFTGGGNQPQHF
TRBJ1-4 | once | TRBV7-6 | - | TGTGCCAGCAGCTTAACCTCTGCAACTAATGAAAAACTGTTTTTT | CASSLTSATNEKLFF
TRBJ1-5 | - | TRBV3-1/TRBV3-2 | - | TGTGCCAGCAGCCCTGTTGCGGGCAATCAGCCCCAGCATTTT | CASSPVAGNQPQHF
TRBJ2-7 | - | TRBV18 | TRBD1 | TGTGCCAGCTCACCCAGGGGACAGGGGGCGCGGTCCTACGAGCAGTACTTC | CASSPRGQGARSYEQYF
TRBJ1-5 | - | TRBV18 | TRBD1 | TGTGCCAGCTCATCCACAGGGGGGGCCGCCCCGAATCAGCCCCAGCATTTT | CASSSTGGAAPNQPQHF
TRBJ2-1 | - | TRBV6-2/TRBV6-3 | - | TGTGCCAGCAGTTTTAGGGTGGGGTCGGGCTGGAGAGACAATGAGCAGTTCTTC | CASSFRVGSGWRDNEQFF
TRBJ2-2 | - | TRBV10-1 | - | TGCGCCAGCAGTGGGGCGTATACCGGGGAGCTGTTTTTT | CASSGAYTGELFF
TRBJ2-1 | - | TRBV5-8 | - | TGTGCCAGCAGCTGGGGGAAGCCTCTAGTTGGAGATGAGCAGTTCTTC | CASSWGKPLVGDEQFF
TRBJ2-7 | - | TRBV19 | TRBD1 | TGTGCCAGTAGTATCGGGACAGCCGTATACGAGCAGTACTTC | CASSIGTAVYEQYF
TRBJ2-5 | - | TRBV7-9 | - | TGTGCCAGCAGCTCCGTGGAGACCCAGTACTTC | CASSSVETQYF
TRBJ1-2 | - | TRBV21-1 | - | TGTGCCAGCAGCGGGAGCCAAGCTGGCTACACCTTC | CASSGSQAGYTF
TRBJ1-6 | - | TRBV9 | - | TGTGCCAGCAGCGTTCGAGGGGGGTATAATTCACCCCTCCACTTT | CASSVRGGYNSPLHF
TRBJ1-4 | - | TRBV27 | - | TGTGCCAGCAGTTTGGAGGGCAGAGCTAATGAAAAACTGTTTTTT | CASSLEGRANEKLFF
TRBJ2-7 | - | TRBV13 | TRBD2 | TGTGCCAGCAGCTTTGGACTAGCGGGAGTCCTTACGGATTACGAGCAGTACTTC | CASSFGLAGVLTDYEQYF
TRBJ1-4 | - | TRBV19 | - | TGTGCCAGTAGTATCGACAGTACTGAAAAACTGTTTTTT | CASSIDSTEKLFF
TRBJ1-2 | - | TRBV3-1/TRBV3-2 | - | TGTGCCAGCTCGAAGGCTACGATGGATGGCTACACCTTC | CASSKATMDGYTF
TRBJ2-1 | - | TRBV4-3 | - | TGCGCCAGCAGCCAAGAGGGTGGCCCCTACAATGAGCAGTTCTTC | CASSQEGGPYNEQFF
TRBJ1-2 | - | TRBV13 | - | TGTGCCAGCAGCTTAAAGGCGGAGGACAACTATGGCTACACCTTC | CASSLKAEDNYGYTF
TRBJ2-1 | few | TRBV6-5 | TRBD2 | TGTGCCAGCCACCAGGGACTAGGGGGAAATGAGCAGTTCTTC | CASHQGLGGNEQFF
TRBJ2-1 | - | TRBV11-2 | - | TGTGCCAGCAGCTCCGGACAGTACAATGAGCAGTTCTTC | CASSSGQYNEQFF
TRBJ1-6 | - | TRBV7-3 | TRBD1 | TGTGCCAGCAGCTCCGGGACAGGGGATTCACCCCTCCACTTT | CASSSGTGDSPLHF
TRBJ1-1 | - | TRBV5-1 | TRBD1 | TGCGCCAGCAGCGAGGGGGCGAGAACTGAAGCTTTCTTT | CASSEGARTEAFF
TRBJ1-3 | - | TRBV6-6 | - | TGTGCCAGCAGTTACTCGTCCGGGGGTCGAGGAAACACCATATATTTT | CASSYSSGGRGNTIYF
TRBJ1-5 | - | TRBV5-8 | TRBD1 | TGTGCCAGCAGCCAGGGACAGGGGGGTCAGCCCCAGCATTTT | CASSQGQGGQPQHF
TRBJ1-1 | - | TRBV18 | - | TGTGCCAGCTCACAAAAGGGGGGGGCTGAAGCTTTCTTT | CASSQKGGAEAFF
TRBJ2-1 | - | TRBV14 | TRBD2 | TGTGCCAGCAGTTGGACTAGCGGGAGGAATGAGCAGTTCTTC | CASSWTSGRNEQFF
TRBJ1-3 | - | TRBV7-2 | - | TGTGCCAGCAGCTTAGTTTGGTCGGGGGGCGCCGGAAACACCATATATTTT | CASSLVWSGGAGNTIYF
TRBJ1-3 | once | TRBV4-2 | - | TGTGCCAGCCAAGGGGGAAACACCATATATTTT | CASQGGNTIYF
TRBJ1-1 | - | TRBV4-2 | - | TGTGCCAGCAGCCAAATCGGGGGCGGTGCCAAGAACACTGAAGCTTTCTTT | CASSQIGGGAKNTEAFF
TRBJ2-2 | - | TRBV11-2 | - | TGTGCCAGCAGCTTAGCCCCCGACTATCAGAACACCGGGGAGCTGTTTTTT | CASSLAPDYQNTGELFF
TRBJ2-1 | - | TRBV6-4 | TRBD1 | TGTGCCAGCAGTGGGGACAGGGAATCCAATGAGCAGTTCTTC | CASSGDRESNEQFF
TRBJ1-2 | - | TRBV30 | - | TGTGCCTGGAGTGAAACGGGACTCGGCTATGGCTACACCTTC | CAWSETGLGYGYTF
TRBJ2-6 | once | TRBV4-3 | TRBD2 | TGCGCCAGCAGCCAAGTAGCTAGCGGGACCTCCGGCTCCGGGGCCAACGTCCTGACTTTC | CASSQVASGTSGSGANVLTF